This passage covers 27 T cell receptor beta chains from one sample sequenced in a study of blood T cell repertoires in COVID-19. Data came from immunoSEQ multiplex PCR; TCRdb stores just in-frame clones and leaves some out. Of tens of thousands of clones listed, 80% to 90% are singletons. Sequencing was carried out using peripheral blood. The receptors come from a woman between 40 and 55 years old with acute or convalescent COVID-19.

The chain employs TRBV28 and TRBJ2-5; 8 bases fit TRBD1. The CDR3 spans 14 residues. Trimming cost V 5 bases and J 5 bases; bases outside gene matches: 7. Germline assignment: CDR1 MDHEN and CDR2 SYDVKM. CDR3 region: CASSPTRGRETQYF. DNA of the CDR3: TGTGCCAGCAGTCCGACCAGGGGGCGGGAGACCCAGTACTTC.

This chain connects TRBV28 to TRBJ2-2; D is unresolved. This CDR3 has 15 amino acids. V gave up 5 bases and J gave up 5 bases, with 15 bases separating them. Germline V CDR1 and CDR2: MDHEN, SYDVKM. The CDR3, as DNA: TGTGCCAGCAGTAACAACCGGGTAGGAACCGGGGAGCTGTTTTTT. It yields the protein CASSNNRVGTGELFF.

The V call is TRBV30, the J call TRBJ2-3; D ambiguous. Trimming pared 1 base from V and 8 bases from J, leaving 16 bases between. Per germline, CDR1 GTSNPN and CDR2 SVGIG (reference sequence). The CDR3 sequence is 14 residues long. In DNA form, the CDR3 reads TGTGCCTGGAGTGCCCCTCCTACCCCTGGTACGCAGTATTTT. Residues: CAWSAPPTPGTQYF.

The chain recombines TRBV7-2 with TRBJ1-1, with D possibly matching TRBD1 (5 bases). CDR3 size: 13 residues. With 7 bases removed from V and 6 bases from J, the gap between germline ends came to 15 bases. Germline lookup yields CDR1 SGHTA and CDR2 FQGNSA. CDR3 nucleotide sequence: TGTGCCAGCACCTTTGGAATGGGGCCTGAAGCTTTCTTT. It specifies CASTFGMGPEAFF.

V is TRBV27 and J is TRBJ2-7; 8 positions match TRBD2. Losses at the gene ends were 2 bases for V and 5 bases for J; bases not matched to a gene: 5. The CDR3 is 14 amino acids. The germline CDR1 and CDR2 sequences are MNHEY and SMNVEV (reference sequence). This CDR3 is CASSLAGRAHEQYF. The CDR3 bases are TGTGCCAGCAGTTTAGCCGGGAGGGCCCACGAGCAGTACTTC.

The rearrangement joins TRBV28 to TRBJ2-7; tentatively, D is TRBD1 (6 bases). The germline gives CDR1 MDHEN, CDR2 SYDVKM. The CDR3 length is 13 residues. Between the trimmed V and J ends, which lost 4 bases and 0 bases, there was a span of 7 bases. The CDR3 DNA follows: TGTGCCAGCAGTTACAGGGACTCCTACGAGCAGTACTTC. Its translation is CASSYRDSYEQYF.

In DNA form, the CDR3 reads TGTGCCAGCACCCTGGGGAGAGATCAGCCCCAGCATTTT. Translated, it gives CASTLGRDQPQHF. The chain joins TRBV2 to TRBJ1-5, with no clear D. Germline-derived CDR1 and CDR2 are SNHLY and FYNNEI. The ends were cut back, 7 bases at V and 5 bases at J, with 12 bases in the middle. This CDR3 contains 13 residues.

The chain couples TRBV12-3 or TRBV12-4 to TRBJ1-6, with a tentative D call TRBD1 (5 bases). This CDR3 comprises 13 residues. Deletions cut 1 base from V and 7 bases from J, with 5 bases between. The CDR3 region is CASSLGTNSPLHF. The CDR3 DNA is TGTGCCAGCAGTTTAGGGACAAATTCACCCCTCCACTTT.

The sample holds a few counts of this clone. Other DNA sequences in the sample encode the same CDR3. The CDR3 spells CASSQFMGATTYNEQFF. Written as DNA, the CDR3 is TGCGCCAGCAGCCAATTTATGGGGGCAACTACGTACAATGAGCAGTTCTTC. J is TRBJ2-1 and V is TRBV4-3; D might be TRBD1 (6 bases). There are 17 residues in the CDR3. Trimming pared 2 bases from V and 4 bases from J, leaving 18 bases between. From germline, CDR1 is LGHNA and CDR2 YSLEER.

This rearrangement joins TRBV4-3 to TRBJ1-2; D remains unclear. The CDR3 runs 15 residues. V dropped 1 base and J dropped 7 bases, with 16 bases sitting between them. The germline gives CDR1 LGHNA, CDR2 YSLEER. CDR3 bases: TGCGCCAGCAGCCAAGGGCGGGGATGGGCCTCTGGCTACACCTTC. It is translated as CASSQGRGWASGYTF.

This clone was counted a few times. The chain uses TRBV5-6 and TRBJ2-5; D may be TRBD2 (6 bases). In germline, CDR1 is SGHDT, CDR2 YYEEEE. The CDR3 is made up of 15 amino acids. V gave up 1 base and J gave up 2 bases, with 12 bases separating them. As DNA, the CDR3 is TGTGCCAGCAGCTTGATCGCGGGACTGCAAGAGACCCAGTACTTC. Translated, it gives CASSLIAGLQETQYF.

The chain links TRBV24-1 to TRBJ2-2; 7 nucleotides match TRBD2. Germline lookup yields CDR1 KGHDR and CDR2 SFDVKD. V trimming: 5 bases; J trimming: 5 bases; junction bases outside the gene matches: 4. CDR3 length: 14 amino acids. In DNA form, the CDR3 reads TGTGCCACCAGTGGCAGGGAGGGGACCGGGGAGCTGTTTTTT. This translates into CATSGREGTGELFF.

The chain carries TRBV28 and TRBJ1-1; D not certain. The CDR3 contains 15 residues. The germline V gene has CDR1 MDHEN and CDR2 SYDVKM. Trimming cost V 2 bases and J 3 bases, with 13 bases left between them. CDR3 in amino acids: CASSLRRAWYTEAFF. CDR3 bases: TGTGCCAGCAGTTTACGGCGGGCCTGGTACACTGAAGCTTTCTTT.

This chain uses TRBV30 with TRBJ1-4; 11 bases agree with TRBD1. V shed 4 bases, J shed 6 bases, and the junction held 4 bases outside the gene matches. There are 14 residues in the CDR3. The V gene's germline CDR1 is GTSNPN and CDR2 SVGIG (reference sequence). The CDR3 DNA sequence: TGTGCCTGGATTGGACAGGGGGCGGATGAAAAACTGTTTTTT. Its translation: CAWIGQGADEKLFF. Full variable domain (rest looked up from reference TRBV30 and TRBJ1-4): SQTIHQWPATLVQPVGSPLSLECTVEGTSNPNLYWYRQAAGRGLQLLFYSVGIGQISSEVPQNLSASRPQDRQFILSSKKLLLSDSGFYLCAWIGQGADEKLFFGSGTQLSVL.

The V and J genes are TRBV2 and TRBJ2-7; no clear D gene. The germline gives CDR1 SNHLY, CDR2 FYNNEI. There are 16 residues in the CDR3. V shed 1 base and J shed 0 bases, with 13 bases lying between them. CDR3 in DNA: TGTGCCAGCAGTGAAGAGGCCCACGACATCTCCTACGAGCAGTACTTC. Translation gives CASSEEAHDISYEQYF.

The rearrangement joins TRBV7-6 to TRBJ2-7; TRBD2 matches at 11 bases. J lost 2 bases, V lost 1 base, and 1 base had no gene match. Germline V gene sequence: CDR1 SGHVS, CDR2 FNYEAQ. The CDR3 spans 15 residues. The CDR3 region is CASSLELAGAYEQYF. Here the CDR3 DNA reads TGTGCCAGCAGCTTAGAACTAGCGGGGGCCTACGAGCAGTACTTC.

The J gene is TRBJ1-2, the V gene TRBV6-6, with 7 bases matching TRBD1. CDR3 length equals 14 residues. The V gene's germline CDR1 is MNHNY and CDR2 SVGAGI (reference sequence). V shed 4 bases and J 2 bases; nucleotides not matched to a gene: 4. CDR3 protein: CASSSGDRNYGYTF. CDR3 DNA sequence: TGTGCCAGCAGTTCGGGGGACAGAAACTATGGCTACACCTTC.

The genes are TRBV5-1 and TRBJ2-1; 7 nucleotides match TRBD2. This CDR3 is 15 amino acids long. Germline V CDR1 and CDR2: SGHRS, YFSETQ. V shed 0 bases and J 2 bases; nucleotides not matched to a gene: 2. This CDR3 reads CASSLGGSPYNEQFF. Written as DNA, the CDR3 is TGCGCCAGCAGCTTGGGCGGGAGTCCCTACAATGAGCAGTTCTTC. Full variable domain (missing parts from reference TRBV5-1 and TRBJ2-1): KAGVTQTPRYLIKTRGQQVTLSCSPISGHRSVSWYQQTPGQGLQFLFEYFSETQRNKGNFPGRFSGRQFSNSRSEMNVSTLELGDSALYLCASSLGGSPYNEQFFGPGTRLTVL.

The CDR3 reads CASSTSGGGDLDNEQFF. The CDR3 region has the DNA TGTGCCAGTAGTACCTCCGGAGGGGGCGACCTGGACAATGAGCAGTTCTTC. The chain joins TRBV19 to TRBJ2-1, with D perhaps TRBD1 (7 bases). CDR1 is LNHDA, CDR2 SQIVND, per germline (reference sequence). Trimming stripped 4 bases from V and 5 bases from J, with 21 bases between. The CDR3 has 17 residues.

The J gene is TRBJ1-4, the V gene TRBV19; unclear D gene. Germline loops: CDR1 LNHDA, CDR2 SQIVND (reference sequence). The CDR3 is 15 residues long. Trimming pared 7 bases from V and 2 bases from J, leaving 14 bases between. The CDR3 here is CASTLEGRTNEKLFF. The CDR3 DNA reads TGTGCCAGTACCCTGGAAGGGAGGACTAATGAAAAACTGTTTTTT.

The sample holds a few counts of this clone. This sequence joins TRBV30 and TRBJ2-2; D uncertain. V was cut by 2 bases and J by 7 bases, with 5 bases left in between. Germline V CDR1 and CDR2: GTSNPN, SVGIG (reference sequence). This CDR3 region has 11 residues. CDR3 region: CAWSPNGELFF. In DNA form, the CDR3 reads TGTGCCTGGAGTCCCAACGGGGAGCTGTTTTTT.

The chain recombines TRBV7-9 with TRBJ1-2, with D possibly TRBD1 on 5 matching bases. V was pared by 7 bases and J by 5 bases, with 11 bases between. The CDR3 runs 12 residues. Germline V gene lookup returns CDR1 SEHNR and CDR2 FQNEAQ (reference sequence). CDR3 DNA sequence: TGTGCCAGCACCCCGGACACTTATGGCTACACCTTC. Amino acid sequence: CASTPDTYGYTF.

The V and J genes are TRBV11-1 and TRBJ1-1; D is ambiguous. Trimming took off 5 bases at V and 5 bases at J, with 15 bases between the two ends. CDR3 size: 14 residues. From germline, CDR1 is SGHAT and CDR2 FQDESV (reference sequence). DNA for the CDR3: TGTGCCAGCAGCCACGGGGAGGGATATACTGAAGCTTTCTTT. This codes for CASSHGEGYTEAFF.

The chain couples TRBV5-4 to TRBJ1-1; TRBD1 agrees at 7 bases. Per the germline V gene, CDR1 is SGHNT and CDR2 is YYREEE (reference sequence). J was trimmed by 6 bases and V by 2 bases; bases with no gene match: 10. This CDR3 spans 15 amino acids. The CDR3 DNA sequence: TGTGCCAGCAGCTTACGGCGACAGGGAGAGTCTGAAGCTTTCTTT. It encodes CASSLRRQGESEAFF. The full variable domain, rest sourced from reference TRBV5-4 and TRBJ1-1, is ETGVTQSPTHLIKTRGQQVTLRCSSQSGHNTVSWYQQALGQGPQFIFQYYREEENGRGNFPPRFSGLQFPNYSSELNVNALELDDSALYLCASSLRRQGESEAFFGQGTRLTVV.

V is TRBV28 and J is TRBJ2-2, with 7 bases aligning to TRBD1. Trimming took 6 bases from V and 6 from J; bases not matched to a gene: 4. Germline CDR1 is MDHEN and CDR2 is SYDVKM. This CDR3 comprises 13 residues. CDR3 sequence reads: CASRQQGPGELFF. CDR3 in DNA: TGTGCCAGCAGGCAACAGGGGCCCGGGGAGCTGTTTTTT.

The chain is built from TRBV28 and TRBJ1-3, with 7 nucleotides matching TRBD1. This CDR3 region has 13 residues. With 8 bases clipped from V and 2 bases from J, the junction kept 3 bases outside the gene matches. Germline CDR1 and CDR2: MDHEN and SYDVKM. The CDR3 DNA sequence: TGTGCCAGCGGTGGGACAGCTGGAAACACCATATATTTT. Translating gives CASGGTAGNTIYF.

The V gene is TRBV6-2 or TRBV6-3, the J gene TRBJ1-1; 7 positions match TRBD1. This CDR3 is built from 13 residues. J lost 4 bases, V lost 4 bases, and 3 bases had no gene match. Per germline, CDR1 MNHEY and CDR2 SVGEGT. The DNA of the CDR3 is TGTGCCAGCAGTTTAGGGGGCGTCACTGAAGCTTTCTTT. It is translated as CASSLGGVTEAFF.